This T cell receptor (beta chain) was sequenced in a study of T cell changes during pregnancy in multiple sclerosis. Sequenced by immunoSEQ multiplex PCR; TCRdb stores in-frame clones only, minus some. This repertoire shows about 70,000 clones, around 90% found once; its top ten account for 0.29%. The sequence came from a female donor with multiple sclerosis, enrolled in a pregnancy study. Sequencing used CD4+ T cells from peripheral blood mononuclear cells, obtained after pregnancy.

The chain's CDR3 is CASSAGVRTDTQYF. The CDR3 bases are TGTGCCAGCAGCGCCGGGGTCCGCACAGATACGCAGTATTTT. The chain has TRBV9 and TRBJ2-3; a weak D match, TRBD2 (5 bases). There are 14 residues in the CDR3. In germline, CDR1 is SGDLS, CDR2 YYNGEE. V lost 3 bases, J lost 1 base, and 9 bases lay in between. The whole variable domain, remainder taken from reference TRBV9 and TRBJ2-3, is DSGVTQTPKHLITATGQRVTLRCSPRSGDLSVYWYQQSLDQGLQFLIQYYNGEERAKGNILERFSAQQFPDLHSELNLSSLELGDSALYFCASSAGVRTDTQYFGPGTRLTVL.